This passage covers 30 T cell receptor beta chains from one sample sequenced in a study of regulatory T cells in long-lasting Graves disease. Indicated time point: newly diagnosed GD, antithyroid drugs for less than 3 months. PBMC RNA was the source of the TCR library. Arm-PCR of CDR3 regions and iRepertoire HTBI primers were used to build TCR beta libraries. MiXCR was run by TCRdb on the multiplex PCR reads, yielding one entry per CDR3 protein. The profile shows about 400,000 distinct CDR3 sequences, over 12% of them singletons. The same specimen was also included in a second study, on T cells in Graves' hyperthyroidism and ophthalmopathy.

The specimen was peripheral blood mononuclear cells (PBMCs), collected at new diagnosis, from a patient treated with antithyroid drugs. Receptor source: a woman in her forties with Graves disease.

This clonotype appeared many times. The chain links TRBV6-1 to TRBJ1-4, with a weak D call TRBD1 (5 bases). V was shortened by 7 bases and J by 7 bases, with 16 bases between the two germline ends. This CDR3 region has 14 residues. Germline V gene sequence: CDR1 MNHNS, CDR2 SASEGT. Here the CDR3 DNA reads TGTGCCAGCAAGAGTCCAGGGTATTCTGAAAAACTGTTTTTT. This codes for CASKSPGYSEKLFF.

In its sample, this clonotype was seen a few times. This sequence may be a read error, since a much larger clone differs from it by one base. This chain links TRBV10-3 with TRBJ2-1; 11 nucleotides agree with TRBD2. J gave up 12 bases and V 9 bases, and 10 bases lay outside the gene matches. The length of the CDR3 is 13 residues. Germline assignment: CDR1 ENHRY and CDR2 SYGVKD. The CDR3 nucleotides read TGTGCCATACTAGCGGGAGAGGGATATGGGCAGTTCTTC. Translation: CAILAGEGYGQFF.

With regard to this clonotype: This could be a read error, since a much larger clone is one nucleotide away. This chain uses TRBV6-1 with TRBJ2-7; D remains ambiguous. V was cut by 6 bases and J by 7 bases, with 16 bases left in between. The CDR3 length is 13 residues. Germline-derived CDR1 and CDR2 are MNHNS and SASEGT. The CDR3 sequence is CASRRTMGDEQYF. The CDR3 coding sequence is TGTGCCAGCAGGCGTACAATGGGCGATGAGCAGTACTTC.

This chain uses TRBV3-1 with TRBJ2-7; D gene unclear. Trimming shortened V by 7 bases and J by 3 bases, and 7 bases separated the two germline ends. The CDR3 consists of 11 residues. In germline, CDR1 is LGHDT, CDR2 YNNKEL (reference sequence). The CDR3: CASTAGYEQYF. CDR3 sequence (DNA): TGTGCCAGCACGGCTGGCTACGAGCAGTACTTC.

This clonotype was found many times. The chain carries TRBV2 and TRBJ1-2, with D tentatively TRBD1 (5 bases). Germline V CDR1 and CDR2: SNHLY, FYNNEI. This CDR3 contains 15 residues. V gave up 5 bases and J gave up 2 bases, with 15 bases separating them. The CDR3 loop is CASSSGGATNYGYTF. CDR3 bases: TGTGCCAGCAGTTCGGGAGGGGCCACGAACTATGGCTACACCTTC.

This clonotype was recorded many times. This sequence joins TRBV12-3 or TRBV12-4 and TRBJ2-2; no definite D call. With 2 bases removed from V and 0 bases from J, the gap between germline ends came to 10 bases. The CDR3 spans 16 residues. The CDR3 here is CASSLHGDANTGELFF. CDR3 nucleotide sequence: TGTGCCAGCAGTTTACACGGCGACGCGAACACCGGGGAGCTGTTTTTT.

Concerning this clonotype itself: At one end the junction does not follow the germline gene, possibly because of a read error. This chain connects TRBV10-3 to TRBJ2-5; 7 nucleotides align to TRBD2. The CDR3 covers 15 residues. Germline V gene data show CDR1 as ENHRY and CDR2 as SYGVKD. The CDR3 is CASSLAGPSSETQYF. The DNA of the CDR3 is TGTGCCAGCAGTTTAGCGGGCCCTAGTAGCGAGACCCAGTACTTC.

This clonotype was picked up many times. This chain joins TRBV20-1 and TRBJ2-2, with 8 bases matching TRBD2. Unmatched junction bases numbered 3, after V lost 0 bases and J lost 0 bases. The CDR3 is made up of 16 amino acids. Looked up from germline, CDR1 is DFQATT and CDR2 is SNEGSKA (reference sequence). The CDR3 DNA sequence: TGCAGTGCTAGAGATCCGACTAGCGCGAACACCGGGGAGCTGTTTTTT. Residues: CSARDPTSANTGELFF.

This clonotype was observed a few times. This chain joins TRBV28 and TRBJ2-7; 9 nucleotides agree with TRBD1. The J segment lost 3 bases and the V segment lost 0 bases, leaving 6 bases of the junction unmatched. The CDR3 extends over 16 amino acids. Germline V gene sequence: CDR1 MDHEN, CDR2 SYDVKM. The CDR3: CASSLWTGTGHYEQYF. The DNA of the CDR3 is TGTGCCAGCAGTTTATGGACCGGGACAGGGCACTACGAGCAGTACTTC.

Of note for this clonotype: With a much larger clone just one base away, this may be a read error. This rearrangement joins TRBV12-3 or TRBV12-4 to TRBJ1-1; TRBD1 matches 9 bases. The length of the CDR3 is 12 residues. J gave up 5 bases and V 8 bases, and 3 bases lay outside the gene matches. The CDR3 reads CASWTGDTEAFF. The CDR3 coding sequence is TGTGCCAGCTGGACAGGGGATACTGAAGCTTTCTTT.

This clonotype has at least ten counts. The rearrangement joins TRBV10-3 to TRBJ2-2, with D unresolved. Trimming shortened V by 3 bases and J by 0 bases, and 8 bases separated the two germline ends. Looked up from germline, CDR1 is ENHRY and CDR2 is SYGVKD. CDR3 length: 15 residues. The CDR3 reads CAISDVRSNTGELFF. CDR3 DNA: TGTGCCATCAGTGATGTTCGTTCGAACACCGGGGAGCTGTTTTTT.

This clonotype came up many times. The rearrangement joins TRBV27 to TRBJ1-2; no clear D. This CDR3 comprises 11 residues. With 5 bases removed from V and 4 bases from J, the gap between germline ends came to 5 bases. The germline V gene encodes CDR1 MNHEY and CDR2 SMNVEV (reference sequence). In DNA form, the CDR3 reads TGTGCCAGCAGTGAATCCTATGGCTACACCTTC. This codes for CASSESYGYTF.

This clonotype occurred many times. The rearrangement links TRBV7-8 to TRBJ2-3, with D tentatively TRBD1 or TRBD2 (5 bases each). The CDR3 runs 15 residues. Trimming removed 1 base from V and 1 base from J, with 9 bases in between. In germline, CDR1 is SGHVS, CDR2 FQNEAQ. The CDR3 loop reads CASSLEGTRTDTQYF. The CDR3 DNA is TGTGCCAGCAGCTTAGAGGGGACCCGCACAGATACGCAGTATTTT.

This clonotype was observed at least ten times. The rearrangement links TRBV29-1 to TRBJ2-7; 9 bases agree with TRBD1. Germline CDR1 and CDR2: SQVTM and ANQGSEA. The junction had 11 bases not matched to a gene; V was cut back by 5 bases and J by 3 bases. The CDR3 has 15 amino acids. The CDR3 DNA reads as TGCAGCGTTTCACCCGGGACAGGGTATAACTACGAGCAGTACTTC. It translates to CSVSPGTGYNYEQYF.

Ten or more counts support this clonotype. This chain connects TRBV14 to TRBJ1-2, with 8 nucleotides matching TRBD1. With 6 bases clipped from V and 4 bases from J, the junction kept 4 bases outside the gene matches. CDR3 size: 13 residues. Germline CDR1 and CDR2: SGHDN and FVKESK. CDR3 loop: CASSPTGAYGYTF. CDR3 in DNA: TGTGCCAGCAGTCCGACAGGGGCCTATGGCTACACCTTC.

This clonotype was observed at least ten times. The CDR3 nucleotides read TGTGCCAGCAGCTTACTAGCGGACCAAGAGACCCAGTACTTC. This sequence encodes CASSLLADQETQYF. This sequence joins TRBV7-9 and TRBJ2-5, with TRBD2 matching over 7 bases. This CDR3 region has 14 residues. Germline CDR1 and CDR2: SEHNR and FQNEAQ (reference sequence). With 2 bases clipped from V and 0 bases from J, the junction kept 0 bases outside the gene matches.

The V call is TRBV7-9, the J call TRBJ2-7; 7 nucleotides agree with TRBD2. V lost 4 bases, J lost 1 base, and 7 bases stayed unmatched. Germline CDR1 is SEHNR and CDR2 is FQNEAQ (reference sequence). The CDR3 loop spans 15 amino acids. Here the CDR3 reads CASSSRLAGSYEQYF. The DNA of the CDR3 is TGTGCCAGCAGCTCGAGACTAGCAGGGTCCTACGAGCAGTACTTC.

The table lists this clonotype with many counts. This sequence joins TRBV24-1 and TRBJ2-1; D gene uncertain. Trimming stripped 9 bases from V and 5 bases from J, with 7 bases between. Germline V gene lookup returns CDR1 KGHDR and CDR2 SFDVKD. This CDR3 region has 11 residues. For the CDR3, the DNA is TGTGCCACCTCAGACGACAATGAGCAGTTCTTC. The encoded protein is CATSDDNEQFF.

Many counts were recorded for this clonotype. V is TRBV3-1 and J is TRBJ2-1; 13 bases are a match to TRBD2. This CDR3 has 15 amino acids. The germline CDR1 and CDR2 sequences are LGHDT and YNNKEL (reference sequence). The trim removed 5 bases at V and 7 bases at J, leaving 5 bases unmatched. This CDR3 reads CASSYGTSGENEQFF. The CDR3 bases are TGTGCCAGCAGCTACGGGACTAGCGGGGAGAATGAGCAGTTCTTC.

This clonotype was counted ten times or more. The junction departs from germline at one end; a sequencing error may be responsible. The chain couples TRBV29-1 to TRBJ2-1; D might be TRBD2 (6 bases). The CDR3 has 15 residues. CDR1 SQVTM and CDR2 ANQGSEA come from the germline V gene. The CDR3 DNA sequence: TGCAGCGGTGAAAGGAGGGACCGCTCCTACAATGAGCAGTTCTTC. This translates into CSGERRDRSYNEQFF.

There are a few counts of this clonotype. The rearrangement links TRBV7-9 to TRBJ2-5; D not resolved. V was trimmed by 5 bases and J by 2 bases, leaving 15 bases between them. This CDR3 has 15 amino acids. CDR1 SEHNR and CDR2 FQNEAQ come from the germline V gene (reference sequence). CDR3 loop: CASSLGLSPQETQYF. The CDR3 nucleotides are TGTGCCAGCAGCCTAGGCCTTAGTCCTCAAGAGACCCAGTACTTC.

This clonotype has ten or more counts. The chain employs TRBV29-1 and TRBJ2-7; the D is unclear. Trimming shortened V by 0 bases and J by 6 bases, and 24 bases separated the two germline ends. The V gene's germline CDR1 is SQVTM and CDR2 ANQGSEA. The CDR3 totals 17 residues. CDR3 protein: CSVEDTGRDEPAGEQYF. CDR3 DNA: TGCAGCGTTGAAGATACGGGTCGAGACGAACCTGCAGGCGAGCAGTACTTC.

This clonotype came up a few times. The chain recombines TRBV7-2 with TRBJ2-2; D not resolved. V gave up 2 bases and J gave up 0 bases, with 7 bases separating them. This CDR3 spans 15 amino acids. From germline, CDR1 is SGHTA and CDR2 FQGNSA. The CDR3 loop is CASSLRLANTGELFF. Written as DNA, the CDR3 is TGTGCCAGCAGCTTAAGGCTAGCGAACACCGGGGAGCTGTTTTTT.

This clonotype has a count of ten or more. The J gene is TRBJ2-6, the V gene TRBV28; D gene unclear. CDR1 MDHEN and CDR2 SYDVKM come from the germline V gene. The CDR3 consists of 14 residues. The V gene lost 5 bases and the J gene lost 0 bases, with 5 bases spanning the gap. As DNA, the CDR3 is TGTGCCAGCAGTCGAGACTCTGGGGCCAACGTCCTGACTTTC. Protein product: CASSRDSGANVLTF.

This clonotype was detected ten times or more. The genes are TRBV6-5 and TRBJ2-3, with TRBD2 matching 12 bases. Per germline, CDR1 MNHEY and CDR2 SVGAGI. V lost 0 bases and J lost 6; bases outside the gene matches: 16. The CDR3 consists of 20 residues. For the CDR3, the DNA is TGTGCCAGCAGTTACTCGCTTCCTCCTAGCGGGAGGGCCGGTGGGGATACGCAGTATTTT. Protein product: CASSYSLPPSGRAGGDTQYF.

There are many counts of this clonotype. The chain has TRBV6-1 and TRBJ2-7; the match to TRBD1 covers 10 bases. V was clipped by 6 bases and J by 3 bases; unmatched bases: 8. The CDR3 has 15 amino acids. Per the germline V gene, CDR1 is MNHNS and CDR2 is SASEGT. The CDR3 here is CASRPLTGGYYEQYF. The CDR3 coding sequence is TGTGCCAGCAGACCATTGACAGGGGGCTACTACGAGCAGTACTTC.

The V gene is TRBV12-3 or TRBV12-4, the J gene TRBJ2-6; D call uncertain. The CDR3 totals 19 residues. V dropped 6 bases and J dropped 2 bases, with 23 bases sitting between them. CDR3 sequence reads: CASSETRAAYMTGANVLTF. In DNA, the CDR3 is TGTGCCAGCAGCGAAACCCGGGCAGCCTATATGACTGGGGCCAACGTCCTGACTTTC.

This clonotype appeared many times. This chain joins TRBV12-3 or TRBV12-4 and TRBJ2-5; D remains ambiguous. The CDR3 extends over 14 amino acids. Trimming left V 6 bases short and J 1 base short, with 12 bases between. The CDR3 nucleotides are TGTGCCAGCAGCCCTAGACGGTCCCAAGAGACCCAGTACTTC. This translates into CASSPRRSQETQYF.

This clonotype was seen repeatedly, ten times or more. The gene calls are TRBV28 and TRBJ1-3; D is perhaps TRBD1 (5 bases). The CDR3 is made up of 19 amino acids. CDR1 is MDHEN, CDR2 SYDVKM, per germline. V lost 4 bases, J lost 0 bases, and 22 bases lay in between. The CDR3 bases are TGTGCCAGCAGTTCCCACACGCTGACGGGGCCGGACTCTGGAAACACCATATATTTT. It translates to CASSSHTLTGPDSGNTIYF.

On this clonotype: Because it lacks the conserved phenylalanine or tryptophan at the end, this CDR3 is likely a read error. V usage is TRBV28 and J usage is TRBJ1-5; D unresolved. V was pared by 6 bases and J by 4 bases, with 7 bases between. The CDR3 totals 12 residues. CDR1 and CDR2 from the germline V gene are MDHEN and SYDVKM. CDR3 bases: TGTGCCAGCAGGTCCCCTAATCAGCCCCAGCATTCT. Its translation: CASRSPNQPQHS.